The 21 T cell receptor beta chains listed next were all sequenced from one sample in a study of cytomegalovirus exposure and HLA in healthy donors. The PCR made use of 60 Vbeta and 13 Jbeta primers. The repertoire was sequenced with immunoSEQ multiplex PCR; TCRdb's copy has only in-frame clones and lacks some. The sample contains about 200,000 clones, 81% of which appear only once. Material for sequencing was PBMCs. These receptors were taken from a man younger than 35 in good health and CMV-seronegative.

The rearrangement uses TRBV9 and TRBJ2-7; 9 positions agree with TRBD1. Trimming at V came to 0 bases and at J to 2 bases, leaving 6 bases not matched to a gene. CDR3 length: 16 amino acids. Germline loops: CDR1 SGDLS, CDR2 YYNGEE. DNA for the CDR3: TGTGCCAGCAGCGTAGAGGGGACAGGGTCTACCTACGAGCAGTACTTC. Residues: CASSVEGTGSTYEQYF.

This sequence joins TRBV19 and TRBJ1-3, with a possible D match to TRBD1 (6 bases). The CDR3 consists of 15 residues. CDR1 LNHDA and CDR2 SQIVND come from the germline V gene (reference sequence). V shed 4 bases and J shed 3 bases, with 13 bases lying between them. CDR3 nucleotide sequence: TGTGCCAGTAGTACTATCGGGACATATGGAAACACCATATATTTT. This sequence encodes CASSTIGTYGNTIYF.

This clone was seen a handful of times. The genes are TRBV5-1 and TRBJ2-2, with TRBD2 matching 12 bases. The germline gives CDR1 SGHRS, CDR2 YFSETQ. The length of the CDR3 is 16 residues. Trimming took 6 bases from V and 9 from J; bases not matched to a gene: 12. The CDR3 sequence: CASTGTSGGRGRELFF. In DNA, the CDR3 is TGCGCCAGCACCGGTACTAGCGGGGGGCGCGGCAGGGAGCTGTTTTTT.

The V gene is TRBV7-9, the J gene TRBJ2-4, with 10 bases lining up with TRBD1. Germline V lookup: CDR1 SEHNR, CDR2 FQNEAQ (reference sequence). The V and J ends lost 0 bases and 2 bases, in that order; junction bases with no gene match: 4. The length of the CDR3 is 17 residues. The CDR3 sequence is CASSLAGTGVTKNIQYF. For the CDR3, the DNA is TGTGCCAGCAGCTTAGCCGGGACAGGGGTAACCAAAAACATTCAGTACTTC. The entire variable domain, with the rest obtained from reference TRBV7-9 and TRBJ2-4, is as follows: DTGVSQNPRHKITKRGQNVTFRCDPISEHNRLYWYRQTLGQGPEFLTYFQNEAQLEKSRLLSDRFSAERPKGSFSTLEIQRTEQGDSAMYLCASSLAGTGVTKNIQYFGAGTRLSVL.

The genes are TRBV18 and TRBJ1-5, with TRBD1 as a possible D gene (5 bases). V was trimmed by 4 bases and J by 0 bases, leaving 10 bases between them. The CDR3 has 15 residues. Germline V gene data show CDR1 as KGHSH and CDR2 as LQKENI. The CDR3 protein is CASSQTGYSNQPQHF. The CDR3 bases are TGTGCCAGCTCACAAACAGGTTATAGCAATCAGCCCCAGCATTTT.

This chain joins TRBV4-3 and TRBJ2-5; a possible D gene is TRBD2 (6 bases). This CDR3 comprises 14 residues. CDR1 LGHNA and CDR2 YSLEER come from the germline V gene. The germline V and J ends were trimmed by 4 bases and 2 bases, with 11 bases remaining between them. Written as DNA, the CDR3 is TGCGCCAGCAGCCGGGGACTGAATCAAGAGACCCAGTACTTC. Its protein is CASSRGLNQETQYF.

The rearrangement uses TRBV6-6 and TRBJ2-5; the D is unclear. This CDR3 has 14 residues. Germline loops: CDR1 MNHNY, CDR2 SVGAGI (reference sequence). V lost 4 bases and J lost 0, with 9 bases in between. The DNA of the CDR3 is TGTGCCAGCAGTTCTGACACCTACCAAGAGACCCAGTACTTC. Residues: CASSSDTYQETQYF.

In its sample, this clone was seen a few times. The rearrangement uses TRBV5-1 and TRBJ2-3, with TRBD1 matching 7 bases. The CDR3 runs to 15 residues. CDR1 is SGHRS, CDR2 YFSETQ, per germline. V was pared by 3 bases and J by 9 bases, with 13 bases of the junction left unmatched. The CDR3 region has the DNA TGCGCCAGCAGCTCCGGAGCCTCAGGGGGTGAAACGCAGTATTTT. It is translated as CASSSGASGGETQYF. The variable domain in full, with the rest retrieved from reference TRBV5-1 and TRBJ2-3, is KAGVTQTPRYLIKTRGQQVTLSCSPISGHRSVSWYQQTPGQGLQFLFEYFSETQRNKGNFPGRFSGRQFSNSRSEMNVSTLELGDSALYLCASSSGASGGETQYFGPGTRLTVL.

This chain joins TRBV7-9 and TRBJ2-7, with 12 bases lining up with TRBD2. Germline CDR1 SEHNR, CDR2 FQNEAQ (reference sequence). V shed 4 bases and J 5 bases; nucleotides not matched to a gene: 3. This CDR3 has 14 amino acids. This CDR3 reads CASSSGTSGHEQYF. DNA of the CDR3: TGTGCCAGCAGCTCGGGGACTAGCGGGCACGAGCAGTACTTC.

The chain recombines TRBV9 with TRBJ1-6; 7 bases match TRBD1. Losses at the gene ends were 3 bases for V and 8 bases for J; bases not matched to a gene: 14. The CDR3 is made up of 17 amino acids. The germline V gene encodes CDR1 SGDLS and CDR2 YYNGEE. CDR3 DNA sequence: TGTGCCAGCAGCGCAAGACAGGGATCGGAATATGATTCACCCCTCCACTTT. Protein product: CASSARQGSEYDSPLHF.

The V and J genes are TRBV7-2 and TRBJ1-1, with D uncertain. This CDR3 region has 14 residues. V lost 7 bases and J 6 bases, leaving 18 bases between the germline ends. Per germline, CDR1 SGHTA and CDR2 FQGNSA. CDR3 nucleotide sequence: TGTGCCAGCAACCCCGCCAGGCTGAGCCCTGAAGCTTTCTTT. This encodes CASNPARLSPEAFF.

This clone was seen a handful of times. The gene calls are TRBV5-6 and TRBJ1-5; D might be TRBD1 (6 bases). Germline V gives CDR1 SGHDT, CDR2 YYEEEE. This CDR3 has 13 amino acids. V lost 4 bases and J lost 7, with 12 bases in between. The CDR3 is CASSPGGGQPQHF. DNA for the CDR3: TGTGCCAGCAGCCCCGGGGGGGGCCAGCCCCAGCATTTT.

The CDR3 sequence is CASSWALDSSYEQYF. CDR3 bases: TGTGCCAGCAGTTGGGCGCTGGACAGCTCCTACGAGCAGTACTTC. This rearrangement joins TRBV28 to TRBJ2-7, with a tentative D call TRBD1 (6 bases). There are 15 residues in the CDR3. Per the germline V gene, CDR1 is MDHEN and CDR2 is SYDVKM. The V gene lost 4 bases and the J gene lost 0 bases, with 13 bases spanning the gap.

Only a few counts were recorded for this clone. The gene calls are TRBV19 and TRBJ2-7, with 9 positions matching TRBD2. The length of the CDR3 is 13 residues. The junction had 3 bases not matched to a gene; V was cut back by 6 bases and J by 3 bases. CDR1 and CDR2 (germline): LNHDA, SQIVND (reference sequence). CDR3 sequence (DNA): TGTGCCAGTAGCAATAGCGGGGGCTACGAGCAGTACTTC. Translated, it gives CASSNSGGYEQYF.

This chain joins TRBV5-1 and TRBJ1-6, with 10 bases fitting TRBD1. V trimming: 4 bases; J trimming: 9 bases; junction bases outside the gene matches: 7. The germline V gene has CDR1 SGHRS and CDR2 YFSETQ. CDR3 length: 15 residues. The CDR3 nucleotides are TGCGCCAGCAGCGGCGGGACAGGGGCGGCTTCACCCCTCCACTTT. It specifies CASSGGTGAASPLHF.

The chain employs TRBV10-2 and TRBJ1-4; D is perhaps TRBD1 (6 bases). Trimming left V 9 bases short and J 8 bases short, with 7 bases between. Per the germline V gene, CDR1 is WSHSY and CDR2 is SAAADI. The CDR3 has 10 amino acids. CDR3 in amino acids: CARRGEKLFF. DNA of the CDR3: TGCGCCAGGAGGGGGGAAAAACTGTTTTTT.

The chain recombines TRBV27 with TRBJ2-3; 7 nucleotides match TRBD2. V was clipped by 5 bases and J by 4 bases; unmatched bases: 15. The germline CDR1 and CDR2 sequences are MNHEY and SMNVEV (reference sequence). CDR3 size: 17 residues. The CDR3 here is CASSGWGRAGWSDTQYF. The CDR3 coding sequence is TGTGCCAGCAGTGGCTGGGGTAGAGCGGGATGGTCAGATACGCAGTATTTT.

CDR3 nucleotide sequence: TGCAGCGTTGAGCTCAGGGAGGGCCGCTACGAGCAGTACTTC. Protein sequence: CSVELREGRYEQYF. The chain uses TRBV29-1 and TRBJ2-7; 7 nucleotides align to TRBD2. Per germline, CDR1 SQVTM and CDR2 ANQGSEA. The CDR3 has 14 amino acids. V lost 3 bases and J lost 3; bases outside the gene matches: 8.

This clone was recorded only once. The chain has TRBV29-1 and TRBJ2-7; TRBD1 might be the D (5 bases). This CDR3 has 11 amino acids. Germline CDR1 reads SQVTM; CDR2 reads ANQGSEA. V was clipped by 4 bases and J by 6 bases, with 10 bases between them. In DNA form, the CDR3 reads TGCAGCGTTGTACTTAGGGGCGAGCAGTACTTC. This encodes CSVVLRGEQYF.

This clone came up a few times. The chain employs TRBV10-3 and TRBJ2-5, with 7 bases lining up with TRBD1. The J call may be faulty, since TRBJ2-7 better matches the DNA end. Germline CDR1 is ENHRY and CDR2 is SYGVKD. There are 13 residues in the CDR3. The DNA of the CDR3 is TGTGCCATCAACCTGGACAGGAACTACGAGCAGTACTTC. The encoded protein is CAINLDRNYEQYF.

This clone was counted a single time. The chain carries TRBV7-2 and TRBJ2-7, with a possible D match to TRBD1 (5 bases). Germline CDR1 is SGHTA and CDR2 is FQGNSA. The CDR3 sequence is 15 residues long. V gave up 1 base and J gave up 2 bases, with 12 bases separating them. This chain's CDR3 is CASSLGQGKTYEQYF. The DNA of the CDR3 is TGTGCCAGCAGCTTAGGTCAGGGTAAAACCTACGAGCAGTACTTC.